The 12 T cell receptor beta chains below were found in one sample sequenced in a study of graft-versus-host responses after intestinal transplantation. The data were produced by immunoSEQ multiplex PCR, yet TCRdb's version contains in-frame clones alone and is incomplete. The sample consists of around 10,000 clones, approximately 92% of them appearing once. The sequencing here drew on PBMCs, taken around nine weeks after transplant. These receptors originate from a human patient who received an intestinal transplant, so some T cells may come from the graft donor.

The V and J genes are TRBV28 and TRBJ1-2; weak D call: TRBD1 (6 bases). The length of the CDR3 is 13 residues. Trimming left V 10 bases short and J 3 bases short, with 15 bases between. CDR1 and CDR2 from the germline V gene are MDHEN and SYDVKM. Written as DNA, the CDR3 is TGTGCCACATTCGGTGGGACATACTATGGCTACACCTTC. This encodes CATFGGTYYGYTF.

The J gene is TRBJ2-1, the V gene TRBV15; the D gene is possibly TRBD1 (6 bases). The germline CDR1 and CDR2 sequences are LNHNV and YYDKDF (reference sequence). V dropped 2 bases and J dropped 2 bases, with 16 bases sitting between them. The CDR3 contains 17 residues. The CDR3 DNA reads TGTGCCACCAGCAGAAACAGGGAAAAGGGCCCCTACAATGAGCAGTTCTTC. Protein: CATSRNREKGPYNEQFF.

The CDR3 region has the DNA TGTGCCAGCAGCTTATTAGGGGACTACAATGAGCAGTTCTTC. This translates into CASSLLGDYNEQFF. V usage is TRBV7-9 and J usage is TRBJ2-1, with D tentatively TRBD1 (5 bases). V was clipped by 2 bases and J by 3 bases, with 8 bases between them. Looked up from germline, CDR1 is SEHNR and CDR2 is FQNEAQ (reference sequence). The CDR3 sequence is 14 residues long.

V usage is TRBV10-3 and J usage is TRBJ2-1, with D hard to call. Per germline, CDR1 ENHRY and CDR2 SYGVKD. Trimming pared 0 bases from V and 9 bases from J, leaving 6 bases between. CDR3 size: 12 residues. CDR3 protein: CAISESRGEQFF. Written as DNA, the CDR3 is TGTGCCATCAGTGAGTCGAGAGGTGAGCAGTTCTTC.

The V and J genes are TRBV15 and TRBJ1-4; possibly TRBD1 for D (5 bases). Deletions cut 8 bases from V and 6 bases from J, with 16 bases between. From germline, CDR1 is LNHNV and CDR2 YYDKDF (reference sequence). The CDR3 extends over 14 amino acids. The CDR3 nucleotides are TGTGCCACCTGCGCAGGCCTGGGGGATGAAAAACTGTTTTTT. Its translation is CATCAGLGDEKLFF.

Only one count was recorded for this clone. The V and J genes are TRBV28 and TRBJ1-1; D perhaps matches TRBD1 (5 bases). The V gene's germline CDR1 is MDHEN and CDR2 SYDVKM. The CDR3 is 15 residues long. V dropped 7 bases and J dropped 0 bases, with 15 bases sitting between them. CDR3 in amino acids: CASTINVGVNTEAFF. CDR3 nucleotides: TGTGCCAGCACCATTAATGTAGGGGTGAACACTGAAGCTTTCTTT.

The chain carries TRBV7-9 and TRBJ1-5; 8 nucleotides match TRBD1. Germline assignment: CDR1 SEHNR and CDR2 FQNEAQ (reference sequence). This CDR3 region has 15 residues. J lost 8 bases, V lost 5 bases, and 11 bases had no gene match. CDR3 coding DNA: TGTGCCAGCAGCGCCTCGACAGGGGACCACGAGCCCCAGCATTTT. It encodes CASSASTGDHEPQHF.

This clone was picked up one time. The CDR3 DNA sequence: TGTGCCAGTAGTAGGAAGGGTAGTGAGACCCAGTACTTC. Translated, it gives CASSRKGSETQYF. The rearrangement links TRBV19 to TRBJ2-5; D ambiguous. The CDR3 covers 13 residues. Trimming left V 4 bases short and J 5 bases short, with 11 bases between. The germline CDR1 and CDR2 sequences are LNHDA and SQIVND (reference sequence).

The chain combines TRBV4-1 with TRBJ1-1; 9 nucleotides align to TRBD1. V shed 4 bases and J 1 base; nucleotides not matched to a gene: 4. This CDR3 has 15 amino acids. Germline V gene data show CDR1 as MGHRA and CDR2 as YSYEKL. The CDR3 sequence: CASSPRDRANTEAFF. CDR3 DNA sequence: TGCGCCAGCAGCCCGAGGGACAGGGCGAACACTGAAGCTTTCTTT.

This clone was seen a single time. The gene calls are TRBV11-1 and TRBJ2-1, with a possible D match to TRBD2 (5 bases). The CDR3 is 12 residues long. V shed 3 bases and J shed 5 bases, with 5 bases lying between them. CDR1 is SGHAT and CDR2 is FQDESV in the germline V gene (reference sequence). CDR3 sequence (DNA): TGTGCCAGCAGCTTCGGGAACAATGAGCAGTTCTTC. Its protein is CASSFGNNEQFF.

The rearrangement uses TRBV18 and TRBJ2-2; TRBD2 matches at 10 bases. The CDR3 runs 15 residues. The V gene end was trimmed by 2 bases and the J gene end by 5 bases; junction bases not matched to a gene: 2. Germline V gene sequence: CDR1 KGHSH, CDR2 LQKENI. The CDR3 here is CASSPSTSGTGELFF. The DNA for the CDR3 is TGTGCCAGCTCACCATCGACTAGCGGGACCGGGGAGCTGTTTTTT.

This clone appeared once. The chain is built from TRBV9 and TRBJ2-1; D tentatively fits TRBD1 or TRBD2 (5 bases each). V was trimmed by 0 bases and J by 0 bases, leaving 10 bases between them. CDR3 length: 16 residues. In germline, CDR1 is SGDLS, CDR2 YYNGEE. CDR3 sequence reads: CASSVGPGSSYNEQFF. DNA for the CDR3: TGTGCCAGCAGCGTAGGCCCAGGGAGCTCCTACAATGAGCAGTTCTTC. The full variable domain, completed using reference TRBV9 and TRBJ2-1, is DSGVTQTPKHLITATGQRVTLRCSPRSGDLSVYWYQQSLDQGLQFLIQYYNGEERAKGNILERFSAQQFPDLHSELNLSSLELGDSALYFCASSVGPGSSYNEQFFGPGTRLTVL.